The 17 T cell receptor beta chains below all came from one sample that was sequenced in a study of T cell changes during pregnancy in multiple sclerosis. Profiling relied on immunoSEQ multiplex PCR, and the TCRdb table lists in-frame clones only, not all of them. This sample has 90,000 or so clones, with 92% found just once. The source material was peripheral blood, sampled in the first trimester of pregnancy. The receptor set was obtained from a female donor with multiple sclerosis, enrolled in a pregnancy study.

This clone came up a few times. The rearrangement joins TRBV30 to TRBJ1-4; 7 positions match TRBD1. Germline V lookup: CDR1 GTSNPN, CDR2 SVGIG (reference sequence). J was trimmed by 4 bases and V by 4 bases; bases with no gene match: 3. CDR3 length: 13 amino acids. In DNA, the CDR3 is TGTGCCTGGAAGACAGGGATTAATGAAAAACTGTTTTTT. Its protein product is CAWKTGINEKLFF.

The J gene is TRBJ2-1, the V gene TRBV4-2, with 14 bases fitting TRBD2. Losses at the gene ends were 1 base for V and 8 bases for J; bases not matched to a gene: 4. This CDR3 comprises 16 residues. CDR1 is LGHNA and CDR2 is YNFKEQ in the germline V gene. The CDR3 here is CASSQAGTSGSDEQFF. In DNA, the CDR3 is TGTGCCAGCAGCCAAGCCGGGACTAGCGGGAGCGATGAGCAGTTCTTC.

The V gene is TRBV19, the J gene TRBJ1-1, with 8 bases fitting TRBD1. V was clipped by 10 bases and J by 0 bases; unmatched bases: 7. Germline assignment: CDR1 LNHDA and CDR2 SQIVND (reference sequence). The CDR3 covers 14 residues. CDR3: CATRDRRMNTEAFF. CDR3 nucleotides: TGTGCCACAAGGGACAGGCGCATGAACACTGAAGCTTTCTTT.

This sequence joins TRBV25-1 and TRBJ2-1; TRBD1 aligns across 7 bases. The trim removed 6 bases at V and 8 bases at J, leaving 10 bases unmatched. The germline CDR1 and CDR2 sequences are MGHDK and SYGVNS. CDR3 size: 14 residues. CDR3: CASREVGQSYEQFF. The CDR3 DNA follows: TGTGCCAGCAGAGAGGTGGGACAGTCCTATGAGCAGTTCTTC. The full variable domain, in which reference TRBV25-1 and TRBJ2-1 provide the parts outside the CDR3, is EADIYQTPRYLVIGTGKKITLECSQTMGHDKMYWYQQDPGMELHLIHYSYGVNSTEKGDLSSESTVSRIRTEHFPLTLESARPSHTSQYLCASREVGQSYEQFFGPGTRLTVL.

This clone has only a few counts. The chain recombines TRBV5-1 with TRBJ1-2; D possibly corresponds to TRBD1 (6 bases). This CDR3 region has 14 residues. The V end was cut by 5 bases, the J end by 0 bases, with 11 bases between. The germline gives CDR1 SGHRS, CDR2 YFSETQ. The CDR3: CASRTGWANYGYTF. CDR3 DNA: TGCGCCAGCAGAACAGGGTGGGCTAACTATGGCTACACCTTC.

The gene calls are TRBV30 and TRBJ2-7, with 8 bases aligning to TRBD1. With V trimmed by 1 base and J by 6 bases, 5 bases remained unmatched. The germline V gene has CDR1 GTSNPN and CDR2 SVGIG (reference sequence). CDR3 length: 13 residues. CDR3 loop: CAWSGRGLGEQYF. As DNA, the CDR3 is TGTGCCTGGAGTGGCAGGGGGCTTGGCGAGCAGTACTTC.

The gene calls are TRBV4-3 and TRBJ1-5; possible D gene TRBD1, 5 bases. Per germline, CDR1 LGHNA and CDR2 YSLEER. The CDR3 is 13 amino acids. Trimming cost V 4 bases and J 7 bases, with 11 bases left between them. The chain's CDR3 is CASSRDRLQPQHF. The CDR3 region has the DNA TGCGCCAGCAGCCGAGACAGATTGCAGCCCCAGCATTTT.

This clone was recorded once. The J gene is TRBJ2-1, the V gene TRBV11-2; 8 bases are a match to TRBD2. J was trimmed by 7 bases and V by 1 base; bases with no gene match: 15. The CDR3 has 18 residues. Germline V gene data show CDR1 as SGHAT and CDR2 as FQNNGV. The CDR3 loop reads CASSLVFPAGAKGNEQFF. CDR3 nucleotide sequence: TGTGCCAGCAGCTTAGTGTTTCCAGCGGGAGCAAAAGGGAATGAGCAGTTCTTC.

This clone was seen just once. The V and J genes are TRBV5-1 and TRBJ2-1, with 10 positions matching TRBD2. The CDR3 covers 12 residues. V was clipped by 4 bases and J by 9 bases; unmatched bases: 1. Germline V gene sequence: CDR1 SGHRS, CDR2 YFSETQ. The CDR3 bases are TGCGCCAGCAGCCAGCGGGAGGGTGAGCAGTTCTTC. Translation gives CASSQREGEQFF.

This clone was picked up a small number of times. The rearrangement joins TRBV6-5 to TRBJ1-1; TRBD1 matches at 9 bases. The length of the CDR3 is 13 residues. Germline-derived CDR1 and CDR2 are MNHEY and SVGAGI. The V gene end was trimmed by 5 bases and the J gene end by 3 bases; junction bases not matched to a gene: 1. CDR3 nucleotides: TGTGCCAGCAGTCGGACAGGGGACACTGAAGCTTTCTTT. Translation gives CASSRTGDTEAFF.

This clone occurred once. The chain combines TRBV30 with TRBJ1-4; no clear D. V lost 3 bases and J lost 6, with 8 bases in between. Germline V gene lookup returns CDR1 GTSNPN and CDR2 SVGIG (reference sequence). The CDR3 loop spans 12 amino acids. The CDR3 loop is CAWRALDEKLFF. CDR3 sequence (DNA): TGTGCCTGGAGGGCCCTTGATGAAAAACTGTTTTTT.

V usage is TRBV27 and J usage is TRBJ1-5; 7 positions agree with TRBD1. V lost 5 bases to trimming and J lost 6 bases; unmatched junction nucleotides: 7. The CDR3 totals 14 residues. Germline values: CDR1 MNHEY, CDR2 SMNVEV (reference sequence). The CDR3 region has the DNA TGTGCCAGCAGTCGCGACAGGGTAGGTCAGCCCCAGCATTTT. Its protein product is CASSRDRVGQPQHF.

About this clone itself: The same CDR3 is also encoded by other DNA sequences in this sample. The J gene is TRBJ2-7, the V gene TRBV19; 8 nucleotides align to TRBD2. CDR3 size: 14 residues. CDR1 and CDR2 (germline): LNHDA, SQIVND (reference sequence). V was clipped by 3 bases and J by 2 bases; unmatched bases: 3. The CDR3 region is CASSMAGGPYEQYF. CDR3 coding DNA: TGTGCCAGTAGTATGGCGGGGGGCCCCTACGAGCAGTACTTC.

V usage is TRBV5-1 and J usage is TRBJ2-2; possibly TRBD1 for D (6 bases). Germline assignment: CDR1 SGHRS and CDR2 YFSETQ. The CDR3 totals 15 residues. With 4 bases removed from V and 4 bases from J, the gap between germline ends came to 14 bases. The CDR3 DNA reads TGCGCCAGCAGCGATCCGGGACAAATCACCGGGGAGCTGTTTTTT. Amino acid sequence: CASSDPGQITGELFF.

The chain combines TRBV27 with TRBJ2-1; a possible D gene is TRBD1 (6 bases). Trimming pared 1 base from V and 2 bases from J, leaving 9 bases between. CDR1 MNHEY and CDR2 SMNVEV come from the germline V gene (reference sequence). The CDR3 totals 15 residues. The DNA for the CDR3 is TGTGCCAGCAGTTTATTTAGGGACACCTACAATGAGCAGTTCTTC. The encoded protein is CASSLFRDTYNEQFF.

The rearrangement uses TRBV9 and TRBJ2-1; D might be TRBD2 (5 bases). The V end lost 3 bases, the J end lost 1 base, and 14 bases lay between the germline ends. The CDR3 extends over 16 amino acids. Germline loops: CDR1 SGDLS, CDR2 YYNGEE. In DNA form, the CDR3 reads TGTGCCAGCAGCGCAGGACTGCAAGGTTCCTACAATGAGCAGTTCTTC. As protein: CASSAGLQGSYNEQFF.

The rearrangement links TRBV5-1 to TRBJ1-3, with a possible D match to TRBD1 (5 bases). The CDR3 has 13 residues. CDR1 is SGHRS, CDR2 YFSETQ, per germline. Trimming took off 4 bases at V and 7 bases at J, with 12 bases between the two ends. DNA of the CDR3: TGCGCCAGCAGCGTATCACGGGGGAACACCATATATTTT. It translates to CASSVSRGNTIYF.